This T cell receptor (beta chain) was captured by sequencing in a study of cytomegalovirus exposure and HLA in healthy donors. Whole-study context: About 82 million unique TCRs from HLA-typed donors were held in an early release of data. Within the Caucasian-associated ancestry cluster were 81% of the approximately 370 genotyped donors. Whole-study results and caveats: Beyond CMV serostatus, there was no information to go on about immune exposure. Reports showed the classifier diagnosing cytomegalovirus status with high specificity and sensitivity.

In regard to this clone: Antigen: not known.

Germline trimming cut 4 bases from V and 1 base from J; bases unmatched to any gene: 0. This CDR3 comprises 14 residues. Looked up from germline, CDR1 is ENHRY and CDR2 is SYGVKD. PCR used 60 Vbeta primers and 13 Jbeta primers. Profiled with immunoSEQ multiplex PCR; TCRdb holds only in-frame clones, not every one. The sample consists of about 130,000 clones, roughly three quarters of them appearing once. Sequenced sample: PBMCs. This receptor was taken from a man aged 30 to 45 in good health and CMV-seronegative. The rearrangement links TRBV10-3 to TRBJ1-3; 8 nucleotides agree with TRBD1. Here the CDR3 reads CAISGQGSGNTIYF. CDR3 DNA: TGTGCCATCAGTGGACAGGGGTCTGGAAACACCATATATTTT.